Listed here is a single TCR beta chain. Its recognized antigen is unknown. One base away there is no much larger clone; base qualities are not given. These data come from a study of blood T cells in healthy people across ages (dated by TCRdb to 2015 to 2017). With regard to the full study: In model experiments, roughly one uniquely barcoded TCR beta cDNA molecule per two T cells was captured by template switching. The study measured age-related changes in TCR beta repertoire diversity using deep sequencing normalized with unique cDNA molecular identifiers. Donors of different ages were randomly distributed across sequencing lanes to avoid experimental bias. The study analyzed two additional independent replicas of 1 million unique cDNA reads from the same blood draw for two donors, one aged 18 to 30 and one aged 80 or older. The donors were split into four age groups: young (average around 15 years), middle-aged (around 40), aged (62) and long-lived (under 90).

On the study overall, not on this receptor specifically: Because profiling used bulk unsorted PBMCs, naive and antigen-experienced compartments could not be compared conclusively. The percentage of naive T cells measured by flow cytometry correlated strongly with observed TCR beta diversity. As age increased, observed TCR beta diversity per million T cells dropped in a roughly linear way, and a significant reduction was already evident by age 40. The CMV infection status of donors was not known, potentially confounding age-related changes in expanded clonotypes. Estimates of total diversity from one million sequenced T cells were regarded as lower bounds and underestimates. Compared with the aged group, the long-lived group had more naive CD4+ T cells, fewer expanded clones and increased TCR diversity, suggesting age selection.

Library preparation employed 5' RACE. Reads for this sample came from an Illumina HiSeq 2500. A second PCR of roughly 7 to 11 cycles was performed with a sample-barcoded 5' primer and a J-beta primer mix. A template-switch 5' adaptor carrying 12 random nucleotides introduced a unique molecular identifier onto each TCR beta cDNA molecule. Each sample yielded at least 2.5 million CDR3-containing paired-end reads. First-strand cDNA was synthesized from all RNA with the Mint cDNA synthesis kit, primed by a TRBC-specific oligonucleotide. Following uracil-DNA glycosylase treatment, all cDNA underwent a first 18-cycle PCR with the universal primers M1SS and BC2_uni_R. The paper's data handling went like this. For normalization, 1 million high-quality reads, each with a distinct molecular identifier, were randomly selected from each sample. Reads with shared molecular identifiers were discarded instead of being binned into consensus sequences. CDR3 identification, clonotype clustering and error correction used MiTCR with a Q25 quality threshold and the strictest error-elimination algorithm. A nonparametric unseen species model with Euler transformation was used to estimate lower-bound total TCR beta diversity. TCRdb reran the public reads through fastp at Q25 and MiXCR, keeping productive beta chains. Each entry is one CDR3 protein sequence, shown with its most common DNA and genes. None of the V and J calls come from the authors' own analysis; TCRdb made them. The sample table contains about 970,000 distinct CDR3 sequences; only one count was recorded for roughly 51% of them. In total, the top ten clones hold about 20% of the sample.

Donors were roughly 40 systemically healthy Caucasian individuals from Russia aged roughly 6 to 100 years. Each donor gave approximately 10 milliliters of peripheral blood, collected into EDTA-treated Vacutainer tubes. Ficoll-Paque density-gradient centrifugation was used to isolate PBMCs, with at least 6.5 million obtained per sample. Trizol reagent was used to extract total RNA from the PBMCs, yielding at least 5 micrograms per sample. For every donor, an aliquot of PBMCs went through flow cytometry to measure the percentages of naive CD45RAhigh/CD27high T cells. From cysteine to phenylalanine, the CDR3 is 16 amino acids long. Only CDR3 DNA remains: 48 bases, in frame from the first base. V and J are truncated by 6 bases and 2 bases respectively, leaving an intervening sequence of 21 bases. The germline V gene (reference sequence) sets CDR1 to DFQATT and CDR2 to SNEGSKA.

The sequence was obtained from a woman in her sixties in good health. Recombination joined TRBV20-1 with TRBJ2-3; the D segment could be TRBD2, given 6 matching bases. Sequenced: blood. The DNA sequence is TGCAGTGCACCACCGGAGGGGCAGCACTACACAGATACGCAGTATTTT. Its amino acids are CSAPPEGQHYTDTQYF.